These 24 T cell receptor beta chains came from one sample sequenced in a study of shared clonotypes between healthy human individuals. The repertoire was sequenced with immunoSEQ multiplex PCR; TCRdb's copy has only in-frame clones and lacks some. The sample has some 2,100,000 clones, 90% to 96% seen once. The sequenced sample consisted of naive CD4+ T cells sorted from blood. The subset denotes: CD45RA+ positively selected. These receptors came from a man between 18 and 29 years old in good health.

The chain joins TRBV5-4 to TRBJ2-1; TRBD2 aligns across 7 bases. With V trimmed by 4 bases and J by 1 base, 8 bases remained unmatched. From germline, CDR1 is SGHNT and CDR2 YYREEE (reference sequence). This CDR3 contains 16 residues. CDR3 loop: CASSPSSSGSYNEQFF. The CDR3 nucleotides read TGTGCCAGCAGCCCATCATCTAGCGGATCCTACAATGAGCAGTTCTTC. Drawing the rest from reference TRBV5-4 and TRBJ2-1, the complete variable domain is ETGVTQSPTHLIKTRGQQVTLRCSSQSGHNTVSWYQQALGQGPQFIFQYYREEENGRGNFPPRFSGLQFPNYSSELNVNALELDDSALYLCASSPSSSGSYNEQFFGPGTRLTVL.

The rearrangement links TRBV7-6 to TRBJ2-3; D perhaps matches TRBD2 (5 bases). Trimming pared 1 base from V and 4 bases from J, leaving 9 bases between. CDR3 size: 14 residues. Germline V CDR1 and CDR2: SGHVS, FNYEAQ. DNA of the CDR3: TGTGCCAGCAGCTTAGTTCTGGAGGCAGATACGCAGTATTTT. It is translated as CASSLVLEADTQYF.

Here the CDR3 reads CASSPGQVQYF. The CDR3, as DNA: TGTGCCAGCAGCCCCGGACAGGTGCAGTACTTC. The chain is built from TRBV6-6 and TRBJ2-7; TRBD1 matches 7 bases. Trimming at V came to 6 bases and at J to 9 bases, leaving 5 bases not matched to a gene. The CDR3 loop spans 11 amino acids. Germline CDR1 is MNHNY and CDR2 is SVGAGI (reference sequence).

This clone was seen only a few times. The CDR3 bases are TGTGCCAGCAGCTCCCCCAGGGGCGCGGGCACTGAAGCTTTCTTT. Translated, it gives CASSSPRGAGTEAFF. This chain joins TRBV7-9 and TRBJ1-1; D might be TRBD1 (6 bases). CDR1 SEHNR and CDR2 FQNEAQ come from the germline V gene (reference sequence). The CDR3 runs to 15 residues. V gave up 4 bases and J gave up 4 bases, with 16 bases separating them.

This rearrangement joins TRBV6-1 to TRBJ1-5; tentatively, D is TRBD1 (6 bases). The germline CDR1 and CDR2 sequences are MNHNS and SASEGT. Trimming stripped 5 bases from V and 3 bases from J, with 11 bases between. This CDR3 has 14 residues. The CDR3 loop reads CASSSQGTNQPQHF. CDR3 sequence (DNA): TGTGCCAGCAGTTCCCAGGGGACCAATCAGCCCCAGCATTTT.

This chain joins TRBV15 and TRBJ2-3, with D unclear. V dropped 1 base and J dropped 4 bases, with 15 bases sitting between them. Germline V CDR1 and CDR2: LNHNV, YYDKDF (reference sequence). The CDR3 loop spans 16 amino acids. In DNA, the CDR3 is TGTGCCACCAGCAGAGGACGGGCTAGGGCGTCAGATACGCAGTATTTT. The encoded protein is CATSRGRARASDTQYF.

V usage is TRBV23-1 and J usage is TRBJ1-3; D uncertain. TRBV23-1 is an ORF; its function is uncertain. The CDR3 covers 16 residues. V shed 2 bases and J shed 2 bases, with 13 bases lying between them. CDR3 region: CASSQPGAEAGNTIYF. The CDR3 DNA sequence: TGCGCCAGCAGTCAACCTGGCGCAGAGGCTGGAAACACCATATATTTT.

CDR3: CASSLGGSNTGELFF. In DNA form, the CDR3 reads TGTGCCAGCAGCTTGGGTGGATCGAACACCGGGGAGCTGTTTTTT. V usage is TRBV5-6 and J usage is TRBJ2-2; the D is unclear. In germline, CDR1 is SGHDT, CDR2 YYEEEE. This CDR3 region has 15 residues. V lost 0 bases and J lost 0, with 6 bases in between.

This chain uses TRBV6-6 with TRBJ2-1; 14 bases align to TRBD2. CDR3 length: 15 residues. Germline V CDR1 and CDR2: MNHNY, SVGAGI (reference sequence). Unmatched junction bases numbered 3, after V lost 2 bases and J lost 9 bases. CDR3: CASSYGTSGGGEQFF. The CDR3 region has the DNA TGTGCCAGCAGTTACGGGACTAGCGGGGGCGGTGAGCAGTTCTTC.

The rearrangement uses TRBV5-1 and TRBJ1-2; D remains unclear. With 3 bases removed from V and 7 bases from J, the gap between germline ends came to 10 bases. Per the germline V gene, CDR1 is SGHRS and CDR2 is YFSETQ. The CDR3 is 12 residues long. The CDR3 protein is CASSSPPVGYTF. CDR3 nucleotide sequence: TGCGCCAGCAGCTCCCCTCCCGTTGGCTACACCTTC.

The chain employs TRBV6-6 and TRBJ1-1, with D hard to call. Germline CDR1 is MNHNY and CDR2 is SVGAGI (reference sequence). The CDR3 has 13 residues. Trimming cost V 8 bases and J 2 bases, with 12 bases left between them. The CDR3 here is CASSAILNTEAFF. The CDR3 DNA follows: TGTGCCAGCTCAGCCATCCTCAACACTGAAGCTTTCTTT.

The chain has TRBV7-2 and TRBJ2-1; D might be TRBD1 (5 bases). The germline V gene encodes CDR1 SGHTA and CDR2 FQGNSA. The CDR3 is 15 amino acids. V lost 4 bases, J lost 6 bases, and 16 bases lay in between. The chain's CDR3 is CASSSLSPGSNEQFF. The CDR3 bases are TGTGCCAGCAGCTCCCTATCACCAGGGTCCAATGAGCAGTTCTTC.

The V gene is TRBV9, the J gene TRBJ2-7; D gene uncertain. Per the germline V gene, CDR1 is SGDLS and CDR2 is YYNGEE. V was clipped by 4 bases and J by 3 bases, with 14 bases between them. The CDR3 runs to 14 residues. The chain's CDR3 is CASSPQGSLYEQYF. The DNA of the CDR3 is TGTGCCAGCAGCCCCCAAGGCAGCCTCTACGAGCAGTACTTC.

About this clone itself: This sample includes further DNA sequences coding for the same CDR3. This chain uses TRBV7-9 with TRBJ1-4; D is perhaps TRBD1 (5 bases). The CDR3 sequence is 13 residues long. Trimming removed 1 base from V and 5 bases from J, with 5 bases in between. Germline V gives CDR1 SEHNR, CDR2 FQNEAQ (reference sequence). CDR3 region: CASSLGDNEKLFF. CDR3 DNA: TGTGCCAGCAGCTTAGGGGACAATGAAAAACTGTTTTTT.

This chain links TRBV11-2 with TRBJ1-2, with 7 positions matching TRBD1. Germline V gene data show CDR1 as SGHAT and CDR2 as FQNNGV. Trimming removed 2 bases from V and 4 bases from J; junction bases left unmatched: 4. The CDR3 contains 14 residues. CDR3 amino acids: CASSLLTGAYGYTF. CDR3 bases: TGTGCCAGCAGCTTACTCACAGGGGCCTATGGCTACACCTTC.

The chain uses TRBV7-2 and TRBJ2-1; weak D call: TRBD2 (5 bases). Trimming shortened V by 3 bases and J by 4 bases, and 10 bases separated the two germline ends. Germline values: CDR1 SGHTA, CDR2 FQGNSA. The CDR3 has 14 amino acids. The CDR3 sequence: CASSFLGDYNEQFF. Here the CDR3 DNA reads TGTGCCAGCAGCTTCTTGGGAGATTACAATGAGCAGTTCTTC. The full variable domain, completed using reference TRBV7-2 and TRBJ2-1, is GAGVSQSPSNKVTEKGKDVELRCDPISGHTALYWYRQSLGQGLEFLIYFQGNSAPDKSGLPSDRFSAERTGGSVSTLTIQRTQQEDSAVYLCASSFLGDYNEQFFGPGTRLTVL.

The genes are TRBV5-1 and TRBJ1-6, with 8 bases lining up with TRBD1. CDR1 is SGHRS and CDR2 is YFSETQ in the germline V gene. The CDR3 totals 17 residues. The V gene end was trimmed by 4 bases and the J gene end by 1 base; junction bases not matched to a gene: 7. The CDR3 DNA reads TGCGCCAGCAGCCCTTCGACAGGGGTTTCCTATAATTCACCCCTCCACTTT. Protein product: CASSPSTGVSYNSPLHF.

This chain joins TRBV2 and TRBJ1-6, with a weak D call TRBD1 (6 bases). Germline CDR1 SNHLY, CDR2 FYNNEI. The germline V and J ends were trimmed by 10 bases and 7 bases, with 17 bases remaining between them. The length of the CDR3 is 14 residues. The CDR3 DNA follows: TGTGCCACAGGGACCGGGACACAAAATTCACCCCTCCACTTT. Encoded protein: CATGTGTQNSPLHF.

Here the CDR3 reads CASRDSADTQYF. The DNA of the CDR3 is TGTGCCAGCAGGGATAGTGCAGATACGCAGTATTTT. The V call is TRBV6-5, the J call TRBJ2-3; no clear D. The CDR3 totals 12 residues. The V gene lost 6 bases and the J gene lost 4 bases, with 8 bases spanning the gap. CDR1 is MNHEY, CDR2 SVGAGI, per germline.

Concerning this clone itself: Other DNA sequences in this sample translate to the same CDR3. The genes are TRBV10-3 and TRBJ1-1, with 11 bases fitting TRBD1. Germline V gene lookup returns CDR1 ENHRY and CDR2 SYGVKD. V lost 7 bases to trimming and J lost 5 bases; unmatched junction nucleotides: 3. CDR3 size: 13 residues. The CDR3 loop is CAITGTGGTEAFF. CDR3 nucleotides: TGTGCCATCACCGGGACAGGGGGTACTGAAGCTTTCTTT.

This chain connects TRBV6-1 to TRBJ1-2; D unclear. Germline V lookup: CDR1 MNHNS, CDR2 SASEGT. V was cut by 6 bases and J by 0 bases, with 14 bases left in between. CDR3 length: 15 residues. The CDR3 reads CASRYRELSNYGYTF. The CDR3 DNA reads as TGTGCCAGCAGATACCGGGAGCTCTCTAACTATGGCTACACCTTC.

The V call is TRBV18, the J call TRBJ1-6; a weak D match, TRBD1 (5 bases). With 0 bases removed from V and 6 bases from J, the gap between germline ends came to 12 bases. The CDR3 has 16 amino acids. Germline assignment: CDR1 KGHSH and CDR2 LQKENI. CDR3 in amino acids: CASSPPYQGGNSPLHF. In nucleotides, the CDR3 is TGTGCCAGCTCACCACCGTACCAGGGCGGTAATTCACCCCTCCACTTT.

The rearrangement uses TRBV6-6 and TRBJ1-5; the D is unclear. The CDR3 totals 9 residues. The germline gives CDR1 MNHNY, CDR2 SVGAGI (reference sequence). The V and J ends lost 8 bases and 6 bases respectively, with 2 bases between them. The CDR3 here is CASGQPQHF. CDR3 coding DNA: TGTGCCAGCGGTCAGCCCCAGCATTTT.

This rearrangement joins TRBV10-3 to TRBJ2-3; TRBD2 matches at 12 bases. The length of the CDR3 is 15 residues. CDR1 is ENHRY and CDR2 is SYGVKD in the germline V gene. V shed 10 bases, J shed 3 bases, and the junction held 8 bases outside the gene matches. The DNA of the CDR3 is TGTGCCACCCAAGGACTAGCGGGGAAGACAGATACGCAGTATTTT. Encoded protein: CATQGLAGKTDTQYF.